The clone carrying this T cell receptor beta chain was seen only a few times. The target antigen is unknown. The entirety of the isolated RNA underwent reverse transcription, so expressed TCRB transcripts were sequenced. Produced via immunoSEQ multiplex PCR; TCRdb's table is partial and in-frame only. The sample has roughly 150,000 clones; 7% to 10% are singletons. These data are taken from a study of beta chain features in type 1 diabetes. Overall study results and limits: Patients' naive, central memory and Treg TCRB repertoires seemed closer to one another than those of healthy donors.

Germline lookup yields CDR1 LGHNA and CDR2 YSLEER. The CDR3 runs to 19 residues. V lost 0 bases and J 0 bases, leaving 15 bases between the germline ends. V is TRBV4-3 and J is TRBJ2-6; tentatively, D is TRBD1 (6 bases). The sequencing sample was made of central memory CD4+ T cells from blood. The clonotype originates from a woman aged 18-29 years in good health. CDR3 sequence: CASSQDLARGLSGANVLTF. In DNA, the CDR3 is TGCGCCAGCAGCCAAGATTTGGCCAGGGGTCTCTCTGGGGCCAACGTCCTGACTTTC.